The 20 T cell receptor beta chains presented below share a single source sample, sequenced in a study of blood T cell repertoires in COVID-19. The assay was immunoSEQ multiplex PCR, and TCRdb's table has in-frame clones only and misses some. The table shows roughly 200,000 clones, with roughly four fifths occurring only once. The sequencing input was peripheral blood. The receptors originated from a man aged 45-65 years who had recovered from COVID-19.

Here the CDR3 DNA reads TGTGCCAGCAGCCCCGGACTAGCTTACAATGAGCAGTTCTTC. This gives the protein CASSPGLAYNEQFF. This sequence joins TRBV7-3 and TRBJ2-1; 8 bases agree with TRBD2. The CDR3 consists of 14 residues. In germline, CDR1 is SGHTA, CDR2 FQGTGA. V dropped 5 bases and J dropped 4; count of bases not matched to a gene: 4.

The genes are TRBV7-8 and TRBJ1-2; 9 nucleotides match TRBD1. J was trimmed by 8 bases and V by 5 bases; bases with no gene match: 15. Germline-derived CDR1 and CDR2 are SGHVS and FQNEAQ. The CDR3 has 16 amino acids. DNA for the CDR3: TGTGCCAGCAGCCATCCCGGGACAGGGAAGCCTCTAGGCTACACCTTC. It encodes CASSHPGTGKPLGYTF.

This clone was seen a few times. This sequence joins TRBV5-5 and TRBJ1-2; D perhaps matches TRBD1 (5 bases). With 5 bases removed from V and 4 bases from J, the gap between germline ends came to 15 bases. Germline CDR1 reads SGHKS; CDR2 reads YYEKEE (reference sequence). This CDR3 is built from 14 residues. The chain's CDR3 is CASSPDIGGYGYTF. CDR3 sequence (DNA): TGTGCCAGCAGTCCCGATATCGGGGGCTATGGCTACACCTTC.

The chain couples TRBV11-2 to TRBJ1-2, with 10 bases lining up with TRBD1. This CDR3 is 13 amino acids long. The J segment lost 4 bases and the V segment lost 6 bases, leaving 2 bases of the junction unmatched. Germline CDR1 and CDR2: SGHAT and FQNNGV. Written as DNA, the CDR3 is TGTGCCAGCAGTAGGGACAGGGGCTATGGCTACACCTTC. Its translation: CASSRDRGYGYTF.

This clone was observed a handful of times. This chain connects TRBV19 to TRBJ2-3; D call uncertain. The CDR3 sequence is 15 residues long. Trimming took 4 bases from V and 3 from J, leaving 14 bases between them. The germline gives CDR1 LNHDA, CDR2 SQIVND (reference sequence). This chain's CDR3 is CASSTRGYRTDTQYF. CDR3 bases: TGTGCCAGTAGTACCCGAGGTTACCGTACAGATACGCAGTATTTT.

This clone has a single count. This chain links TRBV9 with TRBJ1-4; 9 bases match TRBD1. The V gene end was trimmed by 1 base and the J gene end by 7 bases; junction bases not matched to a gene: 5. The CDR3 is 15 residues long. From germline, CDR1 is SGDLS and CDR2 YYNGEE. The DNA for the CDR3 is TGTGCCAGCAGCGTACGGACAGGGGAAGGTGAAAAACTGTTTTTT. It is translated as CASSVRTGEGEKLFF.

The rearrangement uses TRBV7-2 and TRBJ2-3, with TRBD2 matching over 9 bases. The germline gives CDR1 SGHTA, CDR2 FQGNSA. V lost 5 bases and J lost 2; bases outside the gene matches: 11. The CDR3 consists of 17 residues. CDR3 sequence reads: CASSAPGLAAITDTQYF. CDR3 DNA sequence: TGTGCCAGCAGCGCACCGGGACTAGCTGCAATCACAGATACGCAGTATTTT.

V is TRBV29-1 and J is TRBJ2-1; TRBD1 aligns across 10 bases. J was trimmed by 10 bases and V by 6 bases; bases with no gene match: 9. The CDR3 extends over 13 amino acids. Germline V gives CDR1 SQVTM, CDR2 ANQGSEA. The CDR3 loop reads CSVVGQGTLEQFF. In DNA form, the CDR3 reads TGCAGCGTGGTGGGACAGGGGACTTTGGAGCAGTTCTTC.

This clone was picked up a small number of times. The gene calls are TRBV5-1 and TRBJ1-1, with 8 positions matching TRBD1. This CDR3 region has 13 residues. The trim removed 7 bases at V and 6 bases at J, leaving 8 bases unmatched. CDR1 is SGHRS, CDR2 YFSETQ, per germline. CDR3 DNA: TGCGCCAGCTCTTCACAGGGGGGCTCTGAAGCTTTCTTT. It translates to CASSSQGGSEAFF.

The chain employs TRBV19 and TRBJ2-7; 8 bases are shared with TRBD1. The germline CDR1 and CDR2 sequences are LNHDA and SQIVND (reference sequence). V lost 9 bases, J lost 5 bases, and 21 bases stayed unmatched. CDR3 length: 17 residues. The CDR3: CARCGRTGSPFMNEQYF. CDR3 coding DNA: TGTGCCAGGTGCGGCAGGACAGGGTCTCCCTTCATGAACGAGCAGTACTTC.

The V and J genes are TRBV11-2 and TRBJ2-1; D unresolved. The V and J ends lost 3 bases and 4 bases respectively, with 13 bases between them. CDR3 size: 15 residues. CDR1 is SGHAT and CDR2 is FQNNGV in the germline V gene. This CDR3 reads CASSFRLPPYNEQFF. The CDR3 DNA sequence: TGTGCCAGCAGCTTCAGACTCCCTCCTTACAATGAGCAGTTCTTC.

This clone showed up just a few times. DNA for the CDR3: TGTGCCAGCTCACCACAAGCCAGGGTTGTAAATGGCTACACCTTC. The encoded protein is CASSPQARVVNGYTF. This rearrangement joins TRBV18 to TRBJ1-2; a possible D gene is TRBD1 (5 bases). The CDR3 length is 15 residues. Germline assignment: CDR1 KGHSH and CDR2 LQKENI. With 1 base removed from V and 6 bases from J, the gap between germline ends came to 15 bases.

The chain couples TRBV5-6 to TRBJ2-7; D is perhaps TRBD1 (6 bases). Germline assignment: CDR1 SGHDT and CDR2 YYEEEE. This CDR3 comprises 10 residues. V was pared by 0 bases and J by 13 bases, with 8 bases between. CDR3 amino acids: CASSLGQDYF. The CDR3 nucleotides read TGTGCCAGCAGCTTGGGACAGGATTACTTC.

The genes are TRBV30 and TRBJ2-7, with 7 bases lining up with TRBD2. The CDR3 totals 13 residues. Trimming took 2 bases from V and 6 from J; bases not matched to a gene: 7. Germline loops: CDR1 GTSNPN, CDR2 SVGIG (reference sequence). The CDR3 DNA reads TGTGCCTGGAGTTGGGGAGGGAAAGGCGAGCAGTACTTC. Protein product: CAWSWGGKGEQYF.

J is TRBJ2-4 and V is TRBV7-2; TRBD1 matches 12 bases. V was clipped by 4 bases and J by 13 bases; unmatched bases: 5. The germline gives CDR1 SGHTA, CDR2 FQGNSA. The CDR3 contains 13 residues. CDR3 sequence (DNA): TGTGCCAGCAGCTCCGGGACAGGGGGCATCCAGTACTTC. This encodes CASSSGTGGIQYF.

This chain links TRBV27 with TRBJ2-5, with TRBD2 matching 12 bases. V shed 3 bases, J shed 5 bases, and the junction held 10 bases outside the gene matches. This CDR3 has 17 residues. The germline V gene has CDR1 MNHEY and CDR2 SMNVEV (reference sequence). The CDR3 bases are TGTGCCAGCAGTTTTAAAGTCCCGACTAGCGGGAGTGAGACCCAGTACTTC. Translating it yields CASSFKVPTSGSETQYF.

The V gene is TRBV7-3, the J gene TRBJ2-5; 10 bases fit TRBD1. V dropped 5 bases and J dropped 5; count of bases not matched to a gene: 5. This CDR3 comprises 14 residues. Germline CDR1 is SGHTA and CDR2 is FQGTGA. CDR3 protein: CASSPTGGMETQYF. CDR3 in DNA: TGTGCCAGCAGCCCGACAGGGGGCATGGAGACCCAGTACTTC.

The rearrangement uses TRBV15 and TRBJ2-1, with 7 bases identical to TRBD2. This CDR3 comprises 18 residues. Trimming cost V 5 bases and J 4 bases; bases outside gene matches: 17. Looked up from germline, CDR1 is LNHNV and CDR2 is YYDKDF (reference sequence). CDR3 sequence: CATSPIGREGASYNEQFF. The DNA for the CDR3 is TGTGCCACCAGCCCGATAGGCAGGGAGGGAGCATCTTACAATGAGCAGTTCTTC.

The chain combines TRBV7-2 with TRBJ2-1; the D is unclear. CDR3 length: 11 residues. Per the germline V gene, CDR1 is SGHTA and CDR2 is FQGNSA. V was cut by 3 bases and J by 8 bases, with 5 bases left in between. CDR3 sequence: CASSFHYEQFF. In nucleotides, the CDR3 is TGTGCCAGCAGCTTTCACTATGAGCAGTTCTTC.

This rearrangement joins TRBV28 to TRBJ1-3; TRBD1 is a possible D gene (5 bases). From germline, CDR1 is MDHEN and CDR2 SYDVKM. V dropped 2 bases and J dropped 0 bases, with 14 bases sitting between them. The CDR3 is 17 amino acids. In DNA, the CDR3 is TGTGCCAGCAGTTTAAGGGGATACTCGAGCTCTGGAAACACCATATATTTT. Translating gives CASSLRGYSSSGNTIYF.